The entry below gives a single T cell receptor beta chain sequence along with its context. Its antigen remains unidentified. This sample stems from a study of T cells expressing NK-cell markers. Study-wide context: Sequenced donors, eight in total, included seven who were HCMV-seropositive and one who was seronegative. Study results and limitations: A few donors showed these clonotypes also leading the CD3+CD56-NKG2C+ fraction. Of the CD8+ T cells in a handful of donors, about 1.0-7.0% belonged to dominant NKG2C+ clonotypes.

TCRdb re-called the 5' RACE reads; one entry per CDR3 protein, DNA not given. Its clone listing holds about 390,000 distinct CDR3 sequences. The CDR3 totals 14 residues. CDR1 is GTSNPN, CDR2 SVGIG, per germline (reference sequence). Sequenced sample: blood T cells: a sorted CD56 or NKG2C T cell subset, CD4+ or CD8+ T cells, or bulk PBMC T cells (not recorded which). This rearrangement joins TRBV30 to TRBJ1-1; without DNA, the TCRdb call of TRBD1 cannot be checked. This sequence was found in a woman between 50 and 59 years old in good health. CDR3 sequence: CAWTGQTMNTEAFF.